Listed below are T cell receptor beta chains from one sample, sequenced in a study of T cells after yellow fever vaccination. TCRdb analysed the 5' RACE reads with MiXCR anew, one entry per CDR3 protein. The data hold about 350,000 distinct CDR3 sequences, with 7% to 9% observed a single time. Sample: PBMCs, taken around 45 days after the first yellow fever vaccination. Every receptor here comes from a man aged 18-30 years who received the YFV17D yellow fever vaccine. Each CDR3 is given with its conserved first and last residue. The D gene is left open where the match is weak. Rows may omit the clone size; those that give it use once, few, many or a size class.

j_gene: TRBJ2-2
v_gene: TRBV9
d_gene: .
abundance: few
CDR3aa: CASSVDPGAFADGELFF
CDR3nt: TGTGCCAGCAGCGTAGACCCGGGGGCCTTTGCCGACGGGGAGCTGTTTTTT

j_gene: TRBJ2-3
v_gene: TRBV7-8
d_gene: .
abundance: .
CDR3aa: CASTGTQIHADTQYF
CDR3nt: TGTGCCAGCACCGGGACCCAAATCCACGCAGATACGCAGTATTTT

j_gene: TRBJ2-7
v_gene: TRBV10-3
d_gene: .
abundance: .
CDR3aa: CAISESQGHIREQYF
CDR3nt: TGTGCCATCAGTGAGTCTCAAGGACATATCCGAGAGCAGTACTTC

j_gene: TRBJ1-5
v_gene: TRBV24-1
d_gene: TRBD1
abundance: few
CDR3aa: CATRGDSSQPQHF
CDR3nt: TGTGCCACCAGGGGGGACAGTTCTCAGCCCCAGCATTTT

j_gene: TRBJ1-1
v_gene: TRBV6-1
d_gene: TRBD1
abundance: few
CDR3aa: CASSRIQGDEAFF
CDR3nt: TGTGCCAGCAGTCGCATACAGGGGGACGAAGCTTTCTTT

j_gene: TRBJ2-6
v_gene: TRBV7-3
d_gene: .
abundance: few
CDR3aa: CASSPPRGESGANVLTF
CDR3nt: TGTGCCAGCAGCCCCCCTCGAGGGGAGAGTGGGGCCAACGTCCTGACTTTC

j_gene: TRBJ1-3
v_gene: TRBV6-5
d_gene: TRBD1
abundance: .
CDR3aa: CASSPGQRFLANTIYF
CDR3nt: TGTGCCAGCAGTCCGGGACAGCGATTTCTTGCAAACACCATATATTTT

j_gene: TRBJ2-5
v_gene: TRBV20-1
d_gene: TRBD1
abundance: few
CDR3aa: CSGVRGTGETQYF
CDR3nt: TGCAGTGGAGTGAGGGGGACAGGAGAGACCCAGTACTTC

j_gene: TRBJ2-3
v_gene: TRBV7-8
d_gene: .
abundance: few
CDR3aa: CASSSTRAIRSSTDTQYF
CDR3nt: TGTGCCAGCAGCTCCACGCGGGCCATCCGTTCTAGCACAGATACGCAGTATTTT

j_gene: TRBJ1-5
v_gene: TRBV6-1
d_gene: .
abundance: .
CDR3aa: CASTVDPVRVQPQHF
CDR3nt: TGTGCCAGCACCGTGGACCCGGTCAGGGTTCAGCCCCAGCATTTT

j_gene: TRBJ1-2
v_gene: TRBV25-1
d_gene: .
abundance: .
CDR3aa: CASSETELYGYTF
CDR3nt: TGTGCCAGCAGTGAGACAGAATTGTATGGCTACACCTTC

j_gene: TRBJ2-3
v_gene: TRBV30
d_gene: .
abundance: few
CDR3aa: CAWSEGGADTQYF
CDR3nt: TGTGCCTGGAGTGAAGGAGGGGCAGATACGCAGTATTTT

j_gene: TRBJ2-7
v_gene: TRBV7-2
d_gene: .
abundance: few
CDR3aa: CASSRGSAYEQYF
CDR3nt: TGTGCCAGCAGCCGAGGCTCTGCCTACGAGCAGTACTTC

j_gene: TRBJ2-4
v_gene: TRBV30
d_gene: .
abundance: few
CDR3aa: CAWSQGKNIQYF
CDR3nt: TGTGCCTGGAGCCAGGGTAAAAACATTCAGTACTTC

j_gene: TRBJ2-7
v_gene: TRBV25-1
d_gene: .
abundance: .
CDR3aa: CASSEGIQGSYEQYF
CDR3nt: TGTGCCAGCAGTGAAGGAATTCAGGGTTCCTACGAGCAGTACTTC

j_gene: TRBJ2-7
v_gene: TRBV21-1
d_gene: .
abundance: .
CDR3aa: CASSKESSYEQYF
CDR3nt: TGTGCCAGCAGCAAAGAGAGCAGTTACGAGCAGTACTTC

j_gene: TRBJ2-6
v_gene: TRBV29-1
d_gene: .
abundance: .
CDR3aa: CSVAQDSGANVLTF
CDR3nt: TGCAGCGTCGCCCAAGACTCTGGGGCCAACGTCCTGACTTTC

j_gene: TRBJ2-7
v_gene: TRBV12-3/TRBV12-4
d_gene: .
abundance: .
CDR3aa: CASSFLGSEQYF
CDR3nt: TGTGCCAGCAGTTTTTTAGGATCCGAGCAGTACTTC

j_gene: TRBJ1-5
v_gene: TRBV28
d_gene: .
abundance: .
CDR3aa: CASSLQGHSQPQHF
CDR3nt: TGTGCCAGCAGTCTACAGGGTCACAGTCAGCCCCAGCATTTT

j_gene: TRBJ2-7
v_gene: TRBV7-9
d_gene: .
abundance: few
CDR3aa: CASSSSPYEQYF
CDR3nt: TGTGCCAGCAGCTCCTCACCCTACGAGCAGTACTTC

j_gene: TRBJ1-4
v_gene: TRBV7-9
d_gene: .
abundance: .
CDR3aa: CASSLARGGEKLFF
CDR3nt: TGTGCCAGCAGCTTAGCGAGAGGGGGAGAAAAACTGTTTTTT

j_gene: TRBJ1-1
v_gene: TRBV5-1
d_gene: .
abundance: .
CDR3aa: CASSLGWTANTEAFF
CDR3nt: TGCGCCAGCAGCTTGGGATGGACCGCGAACACTGAAGCTTTCTTT

j_gene: TRBJ2-5
v_gene: TRBV15
d_gene: .
abundance: .
CDR3aa: CATSSTNFQETQYF
CDR3nt: TGTGCCACCAGCAGTACAAATTTCCAAGAGACCCAGTACTTC

j_gene: TRBJ2-2
v_gene: TRBV5-1
d_gene: .
abundance: .
CDR3aa: CASSLESGSTGELFF
CDR3nt: TGCGCCAGCAGCTTGGAATCGGGGAGCACCGGGGAGCTGTTTTTT

j_gene: TRBJ2-3
v_gene: TRBV6-4
d_gene: TRBD2
abundance: many
CDR3aa: CASSDSGTSGGDTQYF
CDR3nt: TGTGCCAGCAGTGACTCCGGGACTAGCGGGGGGGATACGCAGTATTTT

j_gene: TRBJ2-7
v_gene: TRBV4-3
d_gene: TRBD2
abundance: few
CDR3aa: CASSPGVAGGLNEQYF
CDR3nt: TGCGCCAGCAGCCCTGGGGTTGCGGGGGGGCTGAACGAGCAGTACTTC

j_gene: TRBJ2-3
v_gene: TRBV7-2
d_gene: .
abundance: few
CDR3aa: CASSLRGGGASDTQYF
CDR3nt: TGTGCCAGCAGCTTAAGAGGGGGGGGGGCCTCAGATACGCAGTATTTT

j_gene: TRBJ1-1
v_gene: TRBV20-1
d_gene: .
abundance: many
CDR3aa: CSARDSRDTEAFF
CDR3nt: TGCAGTGCTAGAGATTCAAGGGACACTGAAGCTTTCTTT

j_gene: TRBJ2-2
v_gene: TRBV30
d_gene: .
abundance: few
CDR3aa: CAWSKGMGSGELFF
CDR3nt: TGTGCCTGGAGTAAGGGGATGGGATCCGGGGAGCTGTTTTTT

j_gene: TRBJ2-2
v_gene: TRBV18
d_gene: TRBD1
abundance: .
CDR3aa: CASCGQALDTGELFF
CDR3nt: TGTGCCAGCTGCGGACAGGCTTTAGACACCGGGGAGCTGTTTTTT

j_gene: TRBJ2-3
v_gene: TRBV20-1
d_gene: .
abundance: .
CDR3aa: CSARMGAEGADTQYF
CDR3nt: TGCAGTGCTAGAATGGGGGCGGAGGGCGCAGATACGCAGTATTTT

j_gene: TRBJ2-5
v_gene: TRBV14
d_gene: .
abundance: .
CDR3aa: CASSQELARETQYF
CDR3nt: TGTGCCAGCAGCCAAGAGTTAGCCCGGGAGACCCAGTACTTC

j_gene: TRBJ1-2
v_gene: TRBV5-5
d_gene: .
abundance: .
CDR3aa: CASSLVRGDAYGYTF
CDR3nt: TGTGCCAGCAGCTTGGTCCGGGGCGACGCTTATGGCTACACCTTC

j_gene: TRBJ2-3
v_gene: TRBV7-2
d_gene: .
abundance: .
CDR3aa: CATSRAYGTDTQYF
CDR3nt: TGTGCCACCTCCCGGGCGTACGGCACAGATACGCAGTATTTT

j_gene: TRBJ1-2
v_gene: TRBV4-1
d_gene: .
abundance: .
CDR3aa: CASSQAGEGFGYTF
CDR3nt: TGCGCCAGCAGCCAAGCGGGGGAGGGATTTGGCTACACCTTC

j_gene: TRBJ2-1
v_gene: TRBV4-1
d_gene: .
abundance: .
CDR3aa: CASSWTAFNNEQFF
CDR3nt: TGCGCCAGCAGCTGGACAGCGTTTAACAATGAGCAGTTCTTC

j_gene: TRBJ1-3
v_gene: TRBV18
d_gene: TRBD1
abundance: .
CDR3aa: CASSLQGPGNTIYF
CDR3nt: TGTGCCAGCTCTTTACAGGGGCCTGGAAACACCATATATTTT

j_gene: TRBJ2-3
v_gene: TRBV20-1
d_gene: TRBD2
abundance: few
CDR3aa: CSATGGGGLDTQYF
CDR3nt: TGCAGTGCCACAGGTGGCGGGGGGTTGGATACGCAGTATTTT

j_gene: TRBJ2-5
v_gene: TRBV7-9
d_gene: TRBD2
abundance: many
CDR3aa: CASSLAGGPETQYF
CDR3nt: TGTGCCAGCAGTCTAGCGGGGGGGCCGGAGACCCAGTACTTC